The 8 T cell receptor beta chains below all came from one sample that was sequenced in a study of cytomegalovirus exposure and HLA in healthy donors. Clones were read by immunoSEQ multiplex PCR, and TCRdb kept only the in-frame ones, dropping some. The table lists about 200,000 clones, around 80% of them singletons. Sequencing was performed on PBMCs. These receptors all stem from a woman aged 25-40 years in good health and CMV-seronegative.

This chain uses TRBV27 with TRBJ1-1, with 9 bases identical to TRBD1. The V gene end was trimmed by 6 bases and the J gene end by 6 bases; junction bases not matched to a gene: 11. From germline, CDR1 is MNHEY and CDR2 SMNVEV (reference sequence). This CDR3 region has 15 residues. DNA for the CDR3: TGTGCCAGCAGAAAGCCACAGGGGGCGACCGCTGAAGCTTTCTTT. It codes for CASRKPQGATAEAFF.

The chain has TRBV27 and TRBJ2-3; no definite D call. The germline CDR1 and CDR2 sequences are MNHEY and SMNVEV (reference sequence). This CDR3 contains 13 residues. The ends were cut back, 2 bases at V and 4 bases at J, with 7 bases in the middle. CDR3 DNA sequence: TGTGCCAGCAGTTTAAATCAGGCAGATACGCAGTATTTT. It is translated as CASSLNQADTQYF.

The J gene is TRBJ1-1, the V gene TRBV2, with 7 bases that match TRBD1. The CDR3 extends over 15 amino acids. V lost 4 bases to trimming and J lost 4 bases; unmatched junction nucleotides: 9. The germline V gene encodes CDR1 SNHLY and CDR2 FYNNEI. CDR3 loop: CASSGSTGLGTEAFF. In DNA, the CDR3 is TGTGCCAGCAGTGGATCGACAGGGTTAGGCACTGAAGCTTTCTTT.

The J gene is TRBJ2-1, the V gene TRBV30, with D perhaps TRBD2 (5 bases). From germline, CDR1 is GTSNPN and CDR2 SVGIG (reference sequence). V was clipped by 1 base and J by 2 bases, with 12 bases between them. CDR3 length: 15 amino acids. DNA for the CDR3: TGTGCCTGGAGTGCCGTAGGCGGGCCCTACAATGAGCAGTTCTTC. Its translation: CAWSAVGGPYNEQFF.

This clone has ten or more counts. V usage is TRBV11-1 and J usage is TRBJ1-1; 12 bases map to TRBD1. CDR1 is SGHAT and CDR2 is FQDESV in the germline V gene (reference sequence). The J segment lost 4 bases and the V segment lost 1 base, leaving 4 bases of the junction unmatched. CDR3 size: 16 residues. Written as DNA, the CDR3 is TGTGCCAGCAGCTTAGGGGACAGGGGGCTTGTCACTGAAGCTTTCTTT. Protein sequence: CASSLGDRGLVTEAFF.

The V call is TRBV5-5, the J call TRBJ1-2; D uncertain. Trimming shortened V by 6 bases and J by 4 bases, and 16 bases separated the two germline ends. This CDR3 is built from 14 residues. The germline V gene has CDR1 SGHKS and CDR2 YYEKEE (reference sequence). The CDR3 DNA is TGTGCCAGCACGACGGGTTCCACCCCCTATGGCTACACCTTC. Protein: CASTTGSTPYGYTF.

This clone was recorded only once. CDR3 protein: CAAGDYEQYF. The CDR3 bases are TGTGCCGCCGGGGACTACGAGCAGTACTTC. The chain has TRBV28 and TRBJ2-7, with D tentatively TRBD2 (5 bases). The CDR3 is made up of 10 amino acids. In germline, CDR1 is MDHEN, CDR2 SYDVKM. Trimming left V 11 bases short and J 3 bases short, with 8 bases between.

The chain uses TRBV25-1 and TRBJ2-5; D might be TRBD1 (6 bases). Germline CDR1 reads MGHDK; CDR2 reads SYGVNS. The CDR3 spans 13 residues. V shed 7 bases and J shed 2 bases, with 11 bases lying between them. CDR3 nucleotide sequence: TGTGCCAGCACGGCCGGGACACAAGAGACCCAGTACTTC. Amino acids: CASTAGTQETQYF.